This TCR beta chain came from a study of immune heterogeneity within non-small cell lung tumors (dated by TCRdb to between 2018 and 2020). Regarding the study in general: By histology, the tumors were several squamous cell carcinomas, around eleven non-squamous carcinomas and 1 tumor not otherwise specified. The study combined whole-exome sequencing, RNA-seq and TCR beta repertoire sequencing of multiple spatially distinct regions from each NSCLC tumor to examine intratumoral immune heterogeneity. TCR repertoire analysis included roughly 60 tumor loci from about 15 patients, whereas transcriptome data included only 40 to 45 loci from roughly 12 patients. Neoantigen binding to each patient's HLA alleles was predicted with netMHCpan-3.0 for mutant peptides of 8 to 11 amino acids.

The sample holds one count of this clonotype. The clone's antigen remains unknown. No qualities accompany the bases; no much larger clone lies one base away. A single read is weak support. For the TCR template, genomic DNA was extracted from bulk tumor tissue, and approximately 600 ng of gDNA was amplified for each sample. During surgery, multiple biopsies were taken from each primary tumor and placed as far apart as possible within the tumor mass. The study cohort was described as untreated and was composed of newly diagnosed NSCLC cases undergoing curative surgery. Donors were 15 or so newly diagnosed non-small cell lung cancer patients undergoing surgery with curative intent. A couple of independent pathologists examined the resected tumor masses. Only high-quality DNA and RNA samples were carried forward to sequencing. The TCR beta CDR3 region was amplified with a multiplex PCR system, in which a first round of roughly 10 cycles was run using 32 V-gene forward and 13 J-gene reverse primers. First-round PCR used a QIAGEN Multiplex PCR Kit, and primer sequences were filed in Chinese patent CN105087789A. Illumina universal primers were added in a second PCR round performed with the Phusion High-Fidelity PCR Kit. TCR libraries were paired-end sequenced at 151 bp read length on the Illumina HiSeq X Ten platform. The paper's data handling went like this. Reads lacking multiplex PCR primers were removed with Cutadapt, read pairs were merged with PEAR, and CDR3 regions were called with MiXCR default settings. Shannon entropy measured repertoire diversity, and clonality was calculated as one minus the Shannon entropy divided by the ln of the count of productive unique sequences. Dominant or high-frequency T-cell clones were defined as clonotypes at frequencies of at least 0.5%. TCRdb reprocessing: public reads trimmed at Q25 with fastp, clones called with MiXCR, in-frame beta chains kept. Entries are consolidated by CDR3 protein sequence, retaining the most common genes and DNA. The V and J calls and clone size are TCRdb's, not the authors'. In all, the sample holds fewer than 11,000 distinct CDR3 sequences, and more than 20% of those were seen once. The top ten clones comprise about a quarter of the sample.

What the authors observed across the whole study: High-frequency TCR beta clonotypes were largely distinct between individual patients. Local tumor mutational burden and local T-cell repertoire clonality had a statistically significant but moderate positive correlation (R about 0.37). Within a patient, the same dominant CDR3B clonotypes appeared at multiple loci, but different tumor locations also contained unique high-frequency clones.

V gives up 6 bases and J gives up 3 bases, and the segment between their germline ends measures 6 bases. Its CDR3 holds 12 amino acids, cysteine through phenylalanine. Only the CDR3 part of the read is kept: 36 bases, read in frame from the first base. The sequence was obtained from a woman aged 45-60 years with non-small cell lung cancer. The sequence links TRBV12-3 or TRBV12-4 to TRBJ1-5; confidence is insufficient to name the D gene. The sample consisted of lung tumor tissue. CDR3 loop: CASSPNNQPQHF. The nucleotide sequence reads as follows: TGTGCCAGCAGCCCAAACAATCAGCCCCAGCATTTT.